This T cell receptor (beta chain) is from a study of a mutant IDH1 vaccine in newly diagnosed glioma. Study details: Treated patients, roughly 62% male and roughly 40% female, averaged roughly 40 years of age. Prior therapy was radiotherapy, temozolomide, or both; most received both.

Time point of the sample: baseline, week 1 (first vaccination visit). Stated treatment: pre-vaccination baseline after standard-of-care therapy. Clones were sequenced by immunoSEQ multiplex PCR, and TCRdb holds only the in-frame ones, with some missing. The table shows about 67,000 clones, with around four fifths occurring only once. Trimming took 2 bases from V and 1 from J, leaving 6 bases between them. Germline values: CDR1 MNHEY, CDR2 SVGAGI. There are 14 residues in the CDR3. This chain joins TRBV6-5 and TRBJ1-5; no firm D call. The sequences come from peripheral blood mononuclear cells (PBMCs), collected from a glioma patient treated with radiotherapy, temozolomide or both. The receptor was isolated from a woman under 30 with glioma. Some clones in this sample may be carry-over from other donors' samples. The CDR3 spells CASSYPGSNQPQHF. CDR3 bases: TGTGCCAGCAGTTACCCCGGGAGCAATCAGCCCCAGCATTTT.